The rows below give T cell receptor beta chains drawn from one sample of a study of T cells in Graves' hyperthyroidism and ophthalmopathy. TCRdb recomputed calls from the multiplex PCR reads with MiXCR, one row per CDR3 protein. The profile shows 490,000 or so distinct CDR3 sequences, roughly 45% of them singletons. Sequencing was done on a sample of peripheral blood or thyroid tissue (not recorded which). Receptors originate from an adult woman with Graves' disease, either hyperthyroidism or ophthalmopathy (not recorded which). CDR3s include the opening cysteine and the closing phenylalanine or tryptophan.

J: TRBJ2-5; V: TRBV5-5; CDR3: CATKGWGQETQYF
J: TRBJ2-5; V: TRBV7-2; CDR3: CASSPHRNQPQYF
J: TRBJ2-5; V: TRBV7-8; CDR3: CASSLGLAGASETQYF
J: TRBJ1-4; V: TRBV7-9; CDR3: CASSPLDRVGEKLFF
J: TRBJ1-5; V: TRBV9; CDR3: CASSRDGTDQPQHF
J: TRBJ2-5; V: TRBV29-1; CDR3: CSVAATGFQETQYF
J: TRBJ1-2; V: TRBV2; CDR3: CASRAQGYGYTF
J: TRBJ2-5; V: TRBV5-1; CDR3: CASSQWTGIETQYF
J: TRBJ2-5; V: TRBV20-1; CDR3: CSAIAGRETQYF
J: TRBJ2-7; V: TRBV7-9; CDR3: CASSLAQGIAGGRNEQYF
J: TRBJ2-7; V: TRBV7-3; CDR3: CASSLTSAGDAEQYF
J: TRBJ2-5; V: TRBV20-1; CDR3: CSAGRGEDRHPETQYF
J: TRBJ2-7; V: TRBV2; CDR3: CASKSTGPSDEQYF
J: TRBJ1-1; V: TRBV2; CDR3: CASERTGPEAFF
J: TRBJ2-5; V: TRBV10-3; CDR3: CAISEGGRGETQYF
J: TRBJ1-4; V: TRBV12-3/TRBV12-4; CDR3: CASSLDRGPYGKLFF
J: TRBJ1-3; V: TRBV7-9; CDR3: CASTLGARSGATIYF
J: TRBJ1-4; V: TRBV6-1; CDR3: CASSEWGAANEKLFF
J: TRBJ1-1; V: TRBV15; CDR3: CATSRGERRAEAFF
J: TRBJ1-1; V: TRBV28; CDR3: CASSFSGSLNTEAFF
J: TRBJ1-2; V: TRBV5-1; CDR3: CASSLGPTRQGNGYTF
J: TRBJ2-5; V: TRBV20-1; CDR3: CSAREWGSRETQYF
J: TRBJ2-7; V: TRBV29-1; CDR3: CSVGTGPVYEQYF
J: TRBJ2-2; V: TRBV10-3; CDR3: CAIQGTGELFF
J: TRBJ1-2; V: TRBV7-9; CDR3: CASTNQGRHGYTF
J: TRBJ2-7; V: TRBV29-1; CDR3: CSVEFIQGYEQYF
J: TRBJ2-6; V: TRBV19; CDR3: CASSIGGAGANVLTF
J: TRBJ2-5; V: TRBV29-1; CDR3: CSVEGGTVYEQKETQYF
J: TRBJ2-7; V: TRBV10-1; CDR3: CASKPGTVYEQYF
J: TRBJ2-2; V: TRBV7-6; CDR3: CASSSETSGNFGTGELFF
J: TRBJ1-3; V: TRBV12-3/TRBV12-4; CDR3: CASTKTGEFSGNTIYF
J: TRBJ1-6; V: TRBV19; CDR3: CASRDTANSPLHF
J: TRBJ1-1; V: TRBV25-1; CDR3: CASRDRGQLNTEAFF
J: TRBJ2-7; V: TRBV29-1; CDR3: CSVPSGSNEQYF
J: TRBJ2-7; V: TRBV10-3; CDR3: CAISEMGSGDEQYF
J: TRBJ1-2; V: TRBV5-1; CDR3: CASSLLGYYGYTF
J: TRBJ2-5; V: TRBV20-1; CDR3: CSARGPLAGQETQYF
J: TRBJ1-6; V: TRBV7-9; CDR3: CASSWDRGGGSPLHF
J: TRBJ1-2; V: TRBV12-3/TRBV12-4; CDR3: CASSLRDGYGYTF
J: TRBJ1-2; V: TRBV2; CDR3: CASTGPGYYGYTF
J: TRBJ1-5; V: TRBV6-1; CDR3: CASSFAGAGYSNQPQHF
J: TRBJ1-6; V: TRBV20-1; CDR3: CSARVGRFESPLHF
J: TRBJ1-5; V: TRBV6-1; CDR3: CASSLEGTGGYNQPQHF
J: TRBJ1-1; V: TRBV10-1; CDR3: CASRPTGTNTEASF
J: TRBJ2-7; V: TRBV10-3; CDR3: CAIGTVVSYEQYF
J: TRBJ2-2; V: TRBV4-2; CDR3: CTSSQGDLHTGELFF
J: TRBJ1-2; V: TRBV20-1; CDR3: CSAPSRDTSGDDGYTF
J: TRBJ1-1; V: TRBV10-3; CDR3: CAISARRGNTEAFF
J: TRBJ1-1; V: TRBV20-1; CDR3: CSAAVDRPTGEAFF
J: TRBJ1-2; V: TRBV6-2/TRBV6-3; CDR3: CASSQRWEVNYGYTF
J: TRBJ2-7; V: TRBV29-1; CDR3: CSAELGYEQYF
J: TRBJ1-2; V: TRBV29-1; CDR3: CSVEDIGGSGYTF
J: TRBJ1-2; V: TRBV4-2; CDR3: CASSQDKGQGYTF
J: TRBJ1-1; V: TRBV20-1; CDR3: CSARGLGAGTEAFF
J: TRBJ1-4; V: TRBV7-9; CDR3: CASSQARTSNEKLFF